The 15 T cell receptor beta chains below were found in one sample sequenced in a study of early T cells in non-severe SARS-CoV-2 infection. TCRdb reprocessed the 5' RACE reads with MiXCR, giving one entry per CDR3 protein. The table shows about 36,000 distinct CDR3 sequences, with around 5% occurring only once. Material for sequencing was whole blood. The receptor source for this set is an adult who was a healthcare worker with PCR-confirmed SARS-CoV-2 infection or an uninfected control (not recorded which).

At least ten counts were recorded for this clonotype. The V and J genes are TRBV5-1 and TRBJ2-2; perhaps TRBD1 as D (5 bases). The CDR3 totals 12 residues. The germline CDR1 and CDR2 sequences are SGHRS and YFSETQ. The V gene lost 1 base and the J gene lost 15 bases, with 13 bases spanning the gap. The CDR3 here is CASSLRAGQLFF. CDR3 nucleotides: TGCGCCAGCAGCTTGAGGGCAGGGCAGTTGTTTTTT.

This clonotype was observed a few times. This chain links TRBV3-1 with TRBJ1-5; perhaps TRBD1 as D (5 bases). Germline-derived CDR1 and CDR2 are LGHDT and YNNKEL (reference sequence). The CDR3 contains 14 residues. The V gene lost 1 base and the J gene lost 5 bases, with 9 bases spanning the gap. The CDR3 nucleotides are TGTGCCAGCAGCCAAGGGGGGTACTATCAGCCCCAGCATTTT. It codes for CASSQGGYYQPQHF.

There are many counts of this clonotype. The chain is built from TRBV5-1 and TRBJ2-4, with D perhaps matching TRBD1 (6 bases). The V end lost 3 bases, the J end lost 7 bases, and 14 bases lay between the germline ends. CDR3 size: 14 residues. CDR1 is SGHRS and CDR2 is YFSETQ in the germline V gene. CDR3 DNA sequence: TGCGCCAGCAGCTCACAGGGAAGTCGGAACATTCAGTACTTC. It yields the protein CASSSQGSRNIQYF. Supplemented by reference TRBV5-1 and TRBJ2-4, the full variable domain reads KAGVTQTPRYLIKTRGQQVTLSCSPISGHRSVSWYQQTPGQGLQFLFEYFSETQRNKGNFPGRFSGRQFSNSRSEMNVSTLELGDSALYLCASSSQGSRNIQYFGAGTRLSVL.

The J gene is TRBJ2-7, the V gene TRBV7-2, with D maybe TRBD1 (7 bases). The CDR3 is 16 residues long. Trimming pared 5 bases from V and 7 bases from J, leaving 24 bases between. CDR1 is SGHTA and CDR2 is FQGNSA in the germline V gene. The CDR3 DNA sequence: TGTGCCAGCAGCCCAGGGGGGACTCCTCGGCGGGAAGAGCAGTACTTC. Residues: CASSPGGTPRREEQYF.

At least ten counts were recorded for this clonotype. The chain is built from TRBV11-2 and TRBJ2-3; no clear D. Germline lookup yields CDR1 SGHAT and CDR2 FQNNGV. The CDR3 totals 12 residues. Trimming took off 3 bases at V and 6 bases at J, with 7 bases between the two ends. This chain's CDR3 is CASSLYEDTQYF. The CDR3 nucleotides are TGTGCCAGCAGCTTGTACGAGGATACGCAGTATTTT.

This clonotype was counted only a few times. The V and J genes are TRBV3-1 and TRBJ2-7; D unresolved. This CDR3 spans 16 amino acids. V was clipped by 0 bases and J by 5 bases, with 17 bases between them. Germline-derived CDR1 and CDR2 are LGHDT and YNNKEL (reference sequence). Written as DNA, the CDR3 is TGTGCCAGCAGCCAAGATAAGGGCAGTAAAGTCCACGAGCAGTACTTC. Translating it yields CASSQDKGSKVHEQYF.

This clonotype was picked up many times. One end of the junction does not line up with germline, which may come from a read error. The V gene is TRBV7-7, the J gene TRBJ2-1; 9 nucleotides agree with TRBD2. Per germline, CDR1 SSHAT and CDR2 FNYEAQ (reference sequence). This CDR3 region has 15 residues. CDR3 region: CASSSGTSPYNEQFF. The DNA of the CDR3 is TGTGCTAGCAGCTCCGGGACTAGCCCATACAATGAGCAGTTCTTC. Combining the CDR3 with reference TRBV7-7 and TRBJ2-1 gives the whole variable domain GAGVSQSPRYKVTKRGQDVTLRCDPISSHATLYWYQQALGQGPEFLTYFNYEAQPDKSGLPSDRFSAERPEGSISTLTIQRTEQRDSAMYRCASSSGTSPYNEQFFGPGTRLTVL.

This clonotype was seen repeatedly, ten times or more. The rearrangement joins TRBV2 to TRBJ2-2; D gene uncertain. CDR1 SNHLY and CDR2 FYNNEI come from the germline V gene. This CDR3 is 13 amino acids long. V was shortened by 6 bases and J by 5 bases, with 10 bases between the two germline ends. Here the CDR3 DNA reads TGTGCCAGCAGGGAGTGGGGAACCGGGGAGCTGTTTTTT. This gives the protein CASREWGTGELFF.

This clonotype was counted at least ten times. The genes are TRBV20-1 and TRBJ2-4; D is unclear. CDR3 length: 13 residues. Germline CDR1 is DFQATT and CDR2 is SNEGSKA (reference sequence). Trimming took off 1 base at V and 0 bases at J, with 4 bases between the two ends. The CDR3 sequence: CSARGLAKNIQYF. CDR3 DNA: TGCAGTGCTAGAGGCCTAGCCAAAAACATTCAGTACTTC.

This clonotype was detected ten times or more. The chain is built from TRBV10-3 and TRBJ2-2, with TRBD2 matching 8 bases. V gave up 9 bases and J gave up 0 bases; unmatched junction bases: 3. The CDR3 is 14 residues long. Germline CDR1 is ENHRY and CDR2 is SYGVKD. CDR3 loop: CAIQGLANTGELFF. The CDR3 coding sequence is TGTGCCATACAGGGACTAGCGAACACCGGGGAGCTGTTTTTT.

This clonotype came up many times. The gene calls are TRBV29-1 and TRBJ1-2; D may be TRBD1 (6 bases). V lost 7 bases, J lost 0 bases, and 12 bases lay in between. The length of the CDR3 is 13 residues. CDR1 SQVTM and CDR2 ANQGSEA come from the germline V gene. The CDR3 is CSARDTANYGYTF. CDR3 nucleotide sequence: TGCAGCGCCCGGGACACTGCTAACTATGGCTACACCTTC.

As to this clonotype: A much more abundant neighbour one base away suggests this may be a read error. The chain uses TRBV20-1 and TRBJ2-3, with 7 bases identical to TRBD1. CDR3 length: 16 amino acids. Trimming at V came to 0 bases and at J to 5 bases, leaving 11 bases not matched to a gene. Germline V gene sequence: CDR1 DFQATT, CDR2 SNEGSKA (reference sequence). CDR3 nucleotides: TGCAGTGCTAGAGATCCAGGAGAGGGGGCGGGAGATACGCAGTATTTT. Translation: CSARDPGEGAGDTQYF.

The J gene is TRBJ2-7, the V gene TRBV5-1, with unresolved D. Germline CDR1 and CDR2: SGHRS and YFSETQ. The CDR3 is 14 amino acids. The V and J ends lost 0 bases and 2 bases respectively, with 9 bases between them. In nucleotides, the CDR3 is TGCGCCAGCAGCTTGGACACAACCGCCTACGAGCAGTACTTC. The encoded protein is CASSLDTTAYEQYF.

This clonotype was recorded a few times. The CDR3 coding sequence is TGTGCCAGCAGCATTGACGGAAACTATGGCTACACCTTC. It translates to CASSIDGNYGYTF. The chain joins TRBV7-6 to TRBJ1-2, with D unresolved. Germline lookup yields CDR1 SGHVS and CDR2 FNYEAQ. The CDR3 totals 13 residues. V lost 5 bases to trimming and J lost 2 bases, with 9 bases between them.

Many counts were recorded for this clonotype. The chain links TRBV7-8 to TRBJ2-5; D may be TRBD1 or TRBD2 (5 bases each). The CDR3 loop spans 18 amino acids. Trimming removed 7 bases at V and 3 bases at J, with 27 bases between. Germline-derived CDR1 and CDR2 are SGHVS and FQNEAQ. CDR3 sequence (DNA): TGTGCCAGCACCCCCAGAGGGACGGGTTGGGGTAGTGAAGAGACCCAGTACTTC. It specifies CASTPRGTGWGSEETQYF.